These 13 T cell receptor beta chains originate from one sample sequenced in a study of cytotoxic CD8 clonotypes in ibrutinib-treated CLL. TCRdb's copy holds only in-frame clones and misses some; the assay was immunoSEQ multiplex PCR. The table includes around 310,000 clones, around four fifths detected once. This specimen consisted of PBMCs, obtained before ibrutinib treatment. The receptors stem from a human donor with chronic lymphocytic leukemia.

CDR3 sequence reads: CAWTRRERDEQYF. CDR3 nucleotide sequence: TGTGCCTGGACAAGGAGGGAAAGGGACGAGCAGTACTTC. The rearrangement uses TRBV30 and TRBJ2-7, with D perhaps TRBD2 (6 bases). The germline gives CDR1 GTSNPN, CDR2 SVGIG (reference sequence). The CDR3 covers 13 residues. The ends were cut back, 4 bases at V and 5 bases at J, with 15 bases in the middle.

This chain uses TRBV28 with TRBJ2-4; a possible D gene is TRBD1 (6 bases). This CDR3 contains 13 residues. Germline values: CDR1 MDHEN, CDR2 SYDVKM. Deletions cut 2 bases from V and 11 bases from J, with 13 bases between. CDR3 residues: CASSLPLTGLQYF. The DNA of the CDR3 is TGTGCCAGCAGTTTACCCCTGACAGGCCTTCAGTACTTC.

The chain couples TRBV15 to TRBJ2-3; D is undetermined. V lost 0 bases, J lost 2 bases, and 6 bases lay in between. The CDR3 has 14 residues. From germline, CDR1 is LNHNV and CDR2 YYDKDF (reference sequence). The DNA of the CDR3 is TGTGCCACCAGCAGAGACAGGTACACAGATACGCAGTATTTT. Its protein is CATSRDRYTDTQYF.

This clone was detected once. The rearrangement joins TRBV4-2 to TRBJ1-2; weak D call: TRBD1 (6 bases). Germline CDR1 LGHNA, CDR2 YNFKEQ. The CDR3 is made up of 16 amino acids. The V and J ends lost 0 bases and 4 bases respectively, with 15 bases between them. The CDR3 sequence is CASSQERIQGIYGYTF. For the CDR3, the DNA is TGTGCCAGCAGCCAAGAAAGAATTCAGGGGATCTATGGCTACACCTTC.

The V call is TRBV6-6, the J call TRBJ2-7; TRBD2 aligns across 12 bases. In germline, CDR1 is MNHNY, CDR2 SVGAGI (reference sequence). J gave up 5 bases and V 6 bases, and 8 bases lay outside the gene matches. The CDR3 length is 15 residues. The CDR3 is CASSRTSGRSDEQYF. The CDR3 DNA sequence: TGTGCCAGCAGCCGAACTAGCGGGAGGTCGGACGAGCAGTACTTC.

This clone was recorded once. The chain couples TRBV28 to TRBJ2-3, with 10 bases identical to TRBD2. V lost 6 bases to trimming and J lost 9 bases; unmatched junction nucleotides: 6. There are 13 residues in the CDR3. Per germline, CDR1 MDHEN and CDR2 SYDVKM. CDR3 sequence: CASRASGSETQYF. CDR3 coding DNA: TGTGCCAGCAGGGCTAGCGGGAGTGAGACGCAGTATTTT. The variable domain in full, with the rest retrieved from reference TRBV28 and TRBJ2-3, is DVKVTQSSRYLVKRTGEKVFLECVQDMDHENMFWYRQDPGLGLRLIYFSYDVKMKEKGDIPEGYSVSREKKERFSLILESASTNQTSMYLCASRASGSETQYFGPGTRLTVL.

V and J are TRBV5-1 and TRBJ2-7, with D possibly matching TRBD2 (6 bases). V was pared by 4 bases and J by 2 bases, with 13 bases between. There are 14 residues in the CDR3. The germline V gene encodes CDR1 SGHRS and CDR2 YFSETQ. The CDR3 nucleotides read TGCGCCAGCAGCCAAATCGGGGGAGCCTACGAGCAGTACTTC. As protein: CASSQIGGAYEQYF.

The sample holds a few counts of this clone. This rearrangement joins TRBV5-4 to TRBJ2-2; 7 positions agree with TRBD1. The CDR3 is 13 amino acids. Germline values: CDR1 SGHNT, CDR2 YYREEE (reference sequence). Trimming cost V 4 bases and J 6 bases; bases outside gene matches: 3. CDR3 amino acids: CASSQDRAGELFF. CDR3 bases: TGTGCCAGCAGCCAAGACAGGGCCGGGGAGCTGTTTTTT.

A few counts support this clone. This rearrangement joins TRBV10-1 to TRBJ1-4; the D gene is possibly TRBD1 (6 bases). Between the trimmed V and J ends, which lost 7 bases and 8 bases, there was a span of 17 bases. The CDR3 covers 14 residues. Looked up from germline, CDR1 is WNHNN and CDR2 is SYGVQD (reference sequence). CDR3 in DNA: TGCGCCAGCATTACAGGGTTATTTGGGGAAAAACTGTTTTTT. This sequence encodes CASITGLFGEKLFF.

CDR3 nucleotides: TGTGCCAGCTCTTCGACTAGCGGGGACAATGAGCAGTTCTTC. This gives the protein CASSSTSGDNEQFF. The V call is TRBV18, the J call TRBJ2-1; 11 bases line up with TRBD2. The V gene's germline CDR1 is KGHSH and CDR2 LQKENI. The J segment lost 5 bases and the V segment lost 6 bases, leaving 3 bases of the junction unmatched. The CDR3 has 14 residues.

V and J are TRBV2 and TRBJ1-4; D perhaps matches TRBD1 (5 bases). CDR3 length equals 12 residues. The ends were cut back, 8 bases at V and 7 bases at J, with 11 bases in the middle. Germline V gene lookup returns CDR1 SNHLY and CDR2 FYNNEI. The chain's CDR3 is CASELGGEKLFF. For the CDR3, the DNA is TGTGCCAGCGAACTGGGGGGTGAAAAACTGTTTTTT.

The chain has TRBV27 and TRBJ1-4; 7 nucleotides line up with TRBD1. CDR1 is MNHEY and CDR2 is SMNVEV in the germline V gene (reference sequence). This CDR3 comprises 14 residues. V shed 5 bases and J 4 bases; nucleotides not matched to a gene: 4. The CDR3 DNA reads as TGTGCCAGCAGTCTGACAGGGTTTAATGAAAAACTGTTTTTT. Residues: CASSLTGFNEKLFF.

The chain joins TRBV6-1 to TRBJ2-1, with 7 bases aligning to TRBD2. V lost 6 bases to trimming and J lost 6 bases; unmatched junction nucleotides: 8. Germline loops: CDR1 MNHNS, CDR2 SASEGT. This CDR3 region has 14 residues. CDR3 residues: CASRQVAGPNEQFF. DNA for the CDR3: TGTGCCAGCAGGCAGGTAGCGGGTCCCAATGAGCAGTTCTTC.